The 2 T cell receptor beta chains in this list originate from one sample, sequenced in a study of blood T cell repertoires in COVID-19. Using immunoSEQ multiplex PCR, the repertoire was profiled, and TCRdb retains in-frame clones only, with some absent. The sample lists 90,000 to 140,000 clones, about four fifths occurring once. Sequencing was done on a sample of peripheral blood. These receptors were obtained from a woman aged 70-85 years with acute or convalescent COVID-19.

The chain uses TRBV29-1 and TRBJ2-7, with TRBD2 matching over 13 bases. Trimming cost V 5 bases and J 0 bases; bases outside gene matches: 7. The CDR3 spans 16 residues. Germline loops: CDR1 SQVTM, CDR2 ANQGSEA. The CDR3 region has the DNA TGCAGCGTTAATGGACTAGCGGGGGCGAGCTCCTACGAGCAGTACTTC. Protein: CSVNGLAGASSYEQYF.

This chain links TRBV6-5 with TRBJ2-4; a possible D gene is TRBD1 (5 bases). This CDR3 is 14 amino acids long. The germline V and J ends were trimmed by 9 bases and 0 bases, with 12 bases remaining between them. Per the germline V gene, CDR1 is MNHEY and CDR2 is SVGAGI. The CDR3 DNA sequence: TGTGCCAGTCGACAGACCCTAGCCAAAAACATTCAGTACTTC. Translated: CASRQTLAKNIQYF.